This TCR beta chain originates from a study of T cells in Graves' hyperthyroidism and ophthalmopathy. Study-wide background: Peripheral blood was drawn at first diagnosis, prior to all treatment.

Germline V gives CDR1 SNHLY, CDR2 FYNNEI. The CDR3 is made up of 14 amino acids. Deletions cut 7 bases from V and 2 bases from J, with 12 bases between. Patients with ophthalmopathy all had a Clinical Activity Score of at least 3, a NOSPECS grade of at least 4 and duration under 3 months. This clonotype has at least ten counts. RNA transcripts were the template for amplifying TCR beta CDR3 regions. TCR CDR3 regions were first amplified by RT-PCR with HTBI primers. Via MiXCR, TCRdb re-called the multiplex PCR reads, giving one row per CDR3 protein. The sample holds roughly 640,000 distinct CDR3 sequences; more than 15% are singletons and the top ten take roughly 3.5%.

The chain is built from TRBV2 and TRBJ2-1, with D possibly being TRBD1 or TRBD2 (6 bases each). The sample consisted of blood. The clonotype originates from a woman aged 40 to 50 with Graves' ophthalmopathy. CDR3: CASNGGPAYNEQFF. The CDR3 DNA is TGTGCCAGCAACGGGGGCCCCGCCTACAATGAGCAGTTCTTC.